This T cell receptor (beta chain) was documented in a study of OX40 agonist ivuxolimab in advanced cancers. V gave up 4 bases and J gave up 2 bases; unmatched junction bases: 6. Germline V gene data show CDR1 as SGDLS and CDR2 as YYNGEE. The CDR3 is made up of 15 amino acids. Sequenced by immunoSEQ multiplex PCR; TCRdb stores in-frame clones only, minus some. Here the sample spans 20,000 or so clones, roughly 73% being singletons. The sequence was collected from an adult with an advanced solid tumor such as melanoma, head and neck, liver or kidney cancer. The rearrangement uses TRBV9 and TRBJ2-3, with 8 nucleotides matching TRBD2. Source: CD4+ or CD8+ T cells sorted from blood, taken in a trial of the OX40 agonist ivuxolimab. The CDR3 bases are TGTGCCAGCAGCACCAGCGGGAGTTCCACAGATACGCAGTATTTT. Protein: CASSTSGSSTDTQYF.